The T cell receptor (beta chain) described here comes from a study of CD8+ T cells in alopecia areata. Germline loops: CDR1 MGHDK, CDR2 SYGVNS. This CDR3 has 14 amino acids. Details on this clone: Relative to the germline gene, one junction end is altered; a read error may explain this.

Extracted RNA was reverse transcribed, and the resulting cDNA served as sequencing template. Assay used: immunoSEQ multiplex PCR; TCRdb lists only in-frame clones, some missing. The sample shows around 270,000 clones, 55% to 75% of them seen only once. Treatment denoted: oral pan-JAK inhibitor, 5-10 mg twice daily. Sequenced here: CD4+ T cells sorted from blood, sampled at week 24, from a patient treated with tofacitinib. The TCR originated in a human donor with alopecia areata. The chain couples TRBV25-1 to TRBJ2-5, with no clear D. The CDR3 region has the DNA TGTGCCAGCAGCCTCGACCCCCCACAAGAGACCCTGTACTTC. Translation gives CASSLDPPQETLYF.